This T cell receptor beta chain stems from a study of immune cell composition in non-small cell lung cancer. Notes on the study in general: Shared sequences between tumour-reactive and dominant in vivo clones were not proven. 60% to 80% of squamous and under 35% of adenocarcinoma cases had tumour-associated clones >0.5%. TIL tumour reactivity correlated with maximal tumour-associated clone frequency in adenocarcinoma. No significant correlation existed between pack-years smoked and tumour clonality.

This CDR3 comprises 19 residues. The V and J ends lost 0 bases and 0 bases, in that order; junction bases with no gene match: 8. Germline-derived CDR1 and CDR2 are MNHNS and SASEGT. Note on this clone: Its specificity is unknown.

Normal lung was taken at the farthest possible site, at least 3 cm from tumour. Here immunoSEQ multiplex PCR was the method, and the copy in TCRdb shows in-frame clones only, minus some. The repertoire holds around 10,000 clones, 77% seen once, with roughly 13% in the top ten. This TCR was recovered from a human donor with non-small cell lung cancer. The sequencing sample was made of non-adjacent lung tissue. This chain joins TRBV6-1 and TRBJ2-6, with 7 bases matching TRBD1. DNA of the CDR3: TGTGCCAGCAGTGAAGCTACCGGGACAGTCTCCTCTGGGGCCAACGTCCTGACTTTC. Its translation: CASSEATGTVSSGANVLTF.